This TCR beta chain was captured by sequencing in a study of T-cell reconstitution after alpha-beta-depleted transplantation in children. Unique molecular identifiers were incorporated into the prepared TCRbeta library. TCRdb independently ran MiXCR on the PCR reads; one entry per CDR3 protein. The repertoire includes about 640,000 distinct CDR3 sequences, over 15% of them detected once, and approximately 1% sits in the top ten. The CDR3 consists of 11 residues. Germline assignment: CDR1 MNHNS and CDR2 SASEGT. This clonotype was found many times. A junction end diverges from the germline sequence, so it may reflect a read error.

The receptor was isolated from a human donor who donated a stem cell graft to a child with acute myeloid leukemia. The chain has TRBV6-1 and TRBJ2-4; possibly TRBD1 or TRBD2 for D (5 bases each). The sample in question was PBMCs from the stem cell graft donor, obtained from the stem cell graft. This CDR3 reads CASKEAAGYRF. CDR3 DNA: TGTGCCAGCAAGGAGGCGGCAGGGTATCGTTTC.